This T cell receptor beta chain stems from a study of blood T cell repertoires in COVID-19. The method was immunoSEQ multiplex PCR; TCRdb's version includes in-frame clones alone and lacks a portion of them. Of about 110,000 clones detected, 65% to 80% appear once; the ten largest clones hold roughly 4%. Looked up from germline, CDR1 is SGHRS and CDR2 is YFSETQ. With 5 bases removed from V and 5 bases from J, the gap between germline ends came to 31 bases. This CDR3 comprises 20 residues. The V and J genes are TRBV5-1 and TRBJ1-4; perhaps TRBD1 as D (6 bases). The TCR sequence derives from a man in his 70s with acute or convalescent COVID-19. The sequenced sample consisted of peripheral blood. The DNA of the CDR3 is TGCGCCAGCAGGGATGGACAGCCCAAGTTGGTGGGTACTCCCAATGAAAAACTGTTTTTT. It encodes CASRDGQPKLVGTPNEKLFF.